One and the same sample provided the 2 T cell receptor beta chains below, sequenced in a study of T cell responses to AZD1222 COVID-19 vaccine. TCRdb's copy holds only in-frame clones and misses some; the assay was immunoSEQ multiplex PCR. Seen here are more than 95,000 clones, roughly 87% observed once, and the top ten hold under 5.5%. Source: peripheral blood, taken on day 0 of AZD1222 vaccination. The receptors here all came from an adult in good health.

The chain combines TRBV27 with TRBJ2-3, with a weak D call TRBD2 (6 bases). V gave up 6 bases and J gave up 6 bases, with 19 bases separating them. Germline-derived CDR1 and CDR2 are MNHEY and SMNVEV (reference sequence). The CDR3 is 15 amino acids. The CDR3 DNA reads as TGTGCCAGCAGGGTAACTAGCCTCCTTGTGGATACGCAGTATTTT. Translating gives CASRVTSLLVDTQYF.

The rearrangement uses TRBV4-1 and TRBJ1-4, with a weak D call TRBD1 (5 bases). Per germline, CDR1 MGHRA and CDR2 YSYEKL. This CDR3 is 18 amino acids long. V was cut by 0 bases and J by 6 bases, with 20 bases left in between. The CDR3 DNA sequence: TGCGCCAGCAGCCAAGATATGGCAGGGCTTTTGGGTGATGAAAAACTGTTTTTT. It is translated as CASSQDMAGLLGDEKLFF.